This T cell receptor (beta chain) stems from a study of blood T cell repertoires in COVID-19. Study summary: From T cells, B-cell-depleted T cells, or PBMCs came the material, which was cDNA or gDNA.

This CDR3 is 13 amino acids long. The data were produced by immunoSEQ multiplex PCR, yet TCRdb's version contains in-frame clones alone and is incomplete. The data hold some 190,000 clones, with about four fifths observed a single time. Donors were grouped by their self-reported clinical history. The V and J genes are TRBV21-1 and TRBJ1-6; no check of the table's D call, TRBD1, against the DNA was made. TRBV21-1 is a pseudogene segment. The sample consisted of PBMCs or T cells enriched from blood (not recorded which). This sequence originates from a woman aged 25-40 years who had recovered from COVID-19. CDR3 nucleotides: TGTGCCTCCCCTGGGACAGTTAATTCACCCCTCCACTTT. Translation gives CASPGTVNSPLHF.